This paragraph covers one TCR beta chain sequence. Following RNA extraction, reverse transcription yielded cDNA that acted as the sequencing template. Clones were read by immunoSEQ multiplex PCR, and TCRdb kept only the in-frame ones, dropping some. This table holds 150,000 to 200,000 clones, 60% to 75% found once. The entry originates in a study of CD8+ T cells in alopecia areata. About the research overall: Scalp area affected, as a percentage, set the severity score of treated patients.

The germline V gene encodes CDR1 SGHRS and CDR2 YFSETQ. The V and J ends lost 0 bases and 6 bases respectively, with 15 bases between them. The CDR3 contains 15 residues. Regarding treatment: oral pan-JAK inhibitor, 5-10 mg twice daily. This chain uses TRBV5-1 with TRBJ1-2, with D hard to call. This receptor was obtained from a human donor with alopecia areata. The specimen comprised CD4+ T cells sorted from blood, sampled at week 24, from a patient treated with tofacitinib. CDR3 residues: CASSLATLAGNGYTF. The CDR3 DNA reads as TGCGCCAGCAGCTTGGCAACGTTGGCTGGGAATGGCTACACCTTC.